This TCR beta chain was sequenced for a study of cytomegalovirus exposure and HLA in healthy donors. The CDR3 totals 12 residues. Per the germline V gene, CDR1 is LNHNV and CDR2 is YYDKDF (reference sequence). It was with 60 Vbeta and 13 Jbeta primers that the PCR ran. Data came from immunoSEQ multiplex PCR; TCRdb stores just in-frame clones and leaves some out. The table lists some 90,000 clones, 82% of them singletons. The clonotype originates from a man in his fifties in good health and CMV-seronegative. Sequenced sample: PBMCs. The chain is built from TRBV15 and TRBJ2-5; no clear D gene. The J call may not be correct, given that the DNA end is closer to TRBJ2-7. This CDR3 reads CATSTTGDEQYF. The CDR3 coding sequence is TGTGCCACCAGCACCACCGGAGACGAGCAGTACTTC.